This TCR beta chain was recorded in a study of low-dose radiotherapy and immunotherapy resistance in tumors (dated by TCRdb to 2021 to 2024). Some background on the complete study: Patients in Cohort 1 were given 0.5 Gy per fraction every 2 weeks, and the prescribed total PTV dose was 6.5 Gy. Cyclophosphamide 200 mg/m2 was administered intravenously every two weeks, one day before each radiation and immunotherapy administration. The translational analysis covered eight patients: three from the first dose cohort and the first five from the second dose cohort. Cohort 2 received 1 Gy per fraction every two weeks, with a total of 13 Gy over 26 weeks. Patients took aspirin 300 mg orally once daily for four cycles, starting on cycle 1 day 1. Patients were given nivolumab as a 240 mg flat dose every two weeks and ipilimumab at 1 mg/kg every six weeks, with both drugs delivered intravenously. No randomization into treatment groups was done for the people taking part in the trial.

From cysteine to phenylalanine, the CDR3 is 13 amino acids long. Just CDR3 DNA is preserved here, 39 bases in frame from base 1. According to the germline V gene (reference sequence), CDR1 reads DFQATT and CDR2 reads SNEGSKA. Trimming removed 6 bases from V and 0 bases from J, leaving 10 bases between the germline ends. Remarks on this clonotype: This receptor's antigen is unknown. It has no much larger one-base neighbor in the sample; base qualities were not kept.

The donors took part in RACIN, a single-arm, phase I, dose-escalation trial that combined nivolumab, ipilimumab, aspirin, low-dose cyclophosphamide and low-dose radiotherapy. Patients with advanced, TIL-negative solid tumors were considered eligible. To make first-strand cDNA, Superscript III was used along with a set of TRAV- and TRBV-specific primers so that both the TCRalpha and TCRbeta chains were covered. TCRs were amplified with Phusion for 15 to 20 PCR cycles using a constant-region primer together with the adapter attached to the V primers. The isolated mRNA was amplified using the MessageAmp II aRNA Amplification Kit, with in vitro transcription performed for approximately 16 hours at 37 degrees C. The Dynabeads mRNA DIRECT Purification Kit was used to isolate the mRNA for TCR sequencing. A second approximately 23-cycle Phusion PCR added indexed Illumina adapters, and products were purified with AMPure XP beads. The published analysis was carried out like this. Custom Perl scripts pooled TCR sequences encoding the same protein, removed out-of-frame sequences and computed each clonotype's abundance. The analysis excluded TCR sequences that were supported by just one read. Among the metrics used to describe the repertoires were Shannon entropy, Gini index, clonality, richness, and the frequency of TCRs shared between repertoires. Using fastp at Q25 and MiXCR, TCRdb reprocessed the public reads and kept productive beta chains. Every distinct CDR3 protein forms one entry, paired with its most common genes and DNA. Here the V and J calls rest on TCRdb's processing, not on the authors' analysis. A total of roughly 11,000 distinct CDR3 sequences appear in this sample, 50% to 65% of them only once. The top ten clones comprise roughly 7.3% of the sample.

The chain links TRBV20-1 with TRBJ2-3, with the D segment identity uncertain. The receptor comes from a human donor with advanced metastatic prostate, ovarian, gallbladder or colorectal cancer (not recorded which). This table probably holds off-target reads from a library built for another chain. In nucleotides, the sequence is TGCAGTGCCCTCAACCCTAGCACAGATACGCAGTATTTT. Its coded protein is CSALNPSTDTQYF.